This T cell receptor beta chain was profiled in a study of CD8+ T cells in alopecia areata. Sequencing templates came from extracted RNA that was reverse transcribed into cDNA. Profiling relied on immunoSEQ multiplex PCR, and the TCRdb table lists in-frame clones only, not all of them. The sample holds 80,000 to 100,000 clones, about 40% seen once. Treatment of the sample: oral pan-JAK inhibitor, 5-10 mg twice daily. V shed 4 bases, J shed 6 bases, and the junction held 12 bases outside the gene matches. The CDR3 length is 15 residues. Germline V gene sequence: CDR1 SGHAT, CDR2 FQNNGV. This TCR was sampled from a human donor with alopecia areata. Material: CD8+ T cells sorted from blood, obtained at week 24, from a patient treated with tofacitinib. This chain joins TRBV11-2 and TRBJ2-7, with 7 positions matching TRBD2. CDR3: CASSYTQAGSLEQYF. The CDR3 DNA reads TGTGCCAGCAGCTACACCCAAGCGGGATCACTCGAGCAGTACTTC.